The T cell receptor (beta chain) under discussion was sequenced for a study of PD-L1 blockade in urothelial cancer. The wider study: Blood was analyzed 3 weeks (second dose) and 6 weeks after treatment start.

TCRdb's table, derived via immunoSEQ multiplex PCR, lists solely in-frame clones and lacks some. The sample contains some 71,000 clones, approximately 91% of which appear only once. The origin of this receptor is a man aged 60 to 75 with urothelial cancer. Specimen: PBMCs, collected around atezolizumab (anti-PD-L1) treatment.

The CDR3 DNA reads as TGTGCCAGCAGGAGCGGACAGGGCCCTCATCAGCCCCAGCATTTT. Protein sequence: CASRSGQGPHQPQHF. The rearrangement uses TRBV6-5 and TRBJ1-5; 8 bases agree with TRBD1. V lost 6 bases and J lost 5; bases outside the gene matches: 9. CDR1 MNHEY and CDR2 SVGAGI come from the germline V gene. The CDR3 has 15 residues.